The T cell receptor (beta chain) under discussion was sequenced for a study of post-analysis software for immune sequencing data. Note on this clonotype: The antigen is unknown.

The V gene end was trimmed by 5 bases and the J gene end by 3 bases; junction bases not matched to a gene: 6. The CDR3 covers 14 residues. Included in the TCR beta cDNA libraries were unique molecular identifiers. When roughly 1 to 10 million T cells were used, they gave about 540,000 cDNA molecules. Each CDR3 protein is one row after TCRdb ran MiXCR on the PCR reads. The sample lists more than 450,000 distinct CDR3 sequences, 34% seen once, with roughly 6% in the top ten. Study-level results: Four or five TRBV segments (TRBV5-6, TRBV5-1 and TRBV20-1 among them) occurred more frequently in patients than in controls. F-measure co-clustering was strong for batch-matched samples. Multiple sclerosis was associated with a significant reduction in normalized Chao1 diversity relative to controls.

Sequenced input: blood. The rearrangement links TRBV12-3 or TRBV12-4 to TRBJ1-2, with 7 bases that match TRBD1. The sequence was collected from a girl aged 2-17 years with multiple sclerosis. The CDR3 region has the DNA TGTGCCAGCAGTCGACAGGGAGGGGACTATGGCTACACCTTC. It codes for CASSRQGGDYGYTF.